This T cell receptor beta chain comes out of a study of blood T cell repertoires in COVID-19. As for the study in general: Sample material is recorded as cDNA or gDNA derived from T cells, B-cell-depleted T cells, or PBMCs.

The CDR3 is 14 residues long. Per the germline V gene, CDR1 is SGHTA and CDR2 is FQGNSA. The ends lost 6 bases at V and 6 bases at J; junction bases unmatched: 8. Clones were read by immunoSEQ multiplex PCR, and TCRdb kept only the in-frame ones, dropping some. This table has 200,000 to 250,000 clones, 83% appearing once. The source material was PBMCs or T cells enriched from blood (not recorded which). V and J are TRBV7-2 and TRBJ1-5; 7 nucleotides match TRBD1. This TCR derives from a woman aged 45-60 years who had been exposed to COVID-19. CDR3 protein: CASSPTGVGQPQHF. CDR3 sequence (DNA): TGTGCCAGCAGTCCTACAGGGGTGGGTCAGCCCCAGCATTTT.